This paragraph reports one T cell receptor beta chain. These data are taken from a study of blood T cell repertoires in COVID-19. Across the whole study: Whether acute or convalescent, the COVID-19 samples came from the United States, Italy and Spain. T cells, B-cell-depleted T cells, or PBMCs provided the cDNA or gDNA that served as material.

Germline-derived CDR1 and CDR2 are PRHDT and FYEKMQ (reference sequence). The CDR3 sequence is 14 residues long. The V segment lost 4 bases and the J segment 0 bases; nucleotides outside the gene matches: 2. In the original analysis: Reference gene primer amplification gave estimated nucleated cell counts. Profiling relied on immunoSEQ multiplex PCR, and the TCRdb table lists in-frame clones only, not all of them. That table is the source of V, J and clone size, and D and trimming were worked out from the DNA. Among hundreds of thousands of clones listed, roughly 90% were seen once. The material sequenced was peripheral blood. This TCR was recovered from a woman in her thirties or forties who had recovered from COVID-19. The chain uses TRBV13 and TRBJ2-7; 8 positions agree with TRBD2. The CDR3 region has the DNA TGTGCCAGCAGCTCTAGCGGGCACTCCTACGAGCAGTACTTC. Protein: CASSSSGHSYEQYF.